This T cell receptor beta chain was sequenced for a study of OX40 agonist ivuxolimab in advanced cancers. Study overall: Dose-escalation patients had hepatocellular carcinoma, melanoma, renal cell or head and neck cancer.

Per germline, CDR1 SGHNT and CDR2 YYREEE (reference sequence). The CDR3 is 17 residues long. Trimming cost V 0 bases and J 7 bases; bases outside gene matches: 15. Repertoires were generated with immunoSEQ multiplex PCR, while TCRdb's copy carries only in-frame clones and drops some. The sample carries almost 70,000 clones, roughly 89% recorded once. This chain uses TRBV5-4 with TRBJ2-7, with 8 bases matching TRBD1. This sample comprised CD4+ or CD8+ T cells sorted from blood, obtained in a trial of the OX40 agonist ivuxolimab. The sequence was obtained from an adult with an advanced solid tumor such as melanoma, head and neck, liver or kidney cancer. CDR3 residues: CASSLGGPAAGGMEQYF. In DNA form, the CDR3 reads TGTGCCAGCAGCTTGGGGGGGCCAGCGGCAGGGGGCATGGAGCAGTACTTC.